This T cell receptor beta chain was sequenced during a study of T cell clonotyping in hematopoietic cell transplantation. Study-level points and caveats: Pathologically expanded recipient clonotypes increased progressively from day 30 to day 180 as diversity fell. CD4 and CD8 repertoire contributions could not be separated without sorting.

Repertoires were generated with immunoSEQ multiplex PCR, while TCRdb's copy carries only in-frame clones and drops some. The sample has about 5,700 clones; 90% to 95% are singletons. There are 15 residues in the CDR3. Trimming removed 5 bases from V and 6 bases from J; junction bases left unmatched: 6. The germline gives CDR1 SGHRS, CDR2 YFSETQ. In the case of this clone: Its antigen remains unidentified.

The sequencing here drew on peripheral blood mononuclear cells, taken 100 days after allogeneic stem cell transplant. The genes are TRBV5-1 and TRBJ2-3; 13 bases match TRBD2. The clonotype was recovered from a female patient aged 50-65 years who had an allogeneic stem cell transplant from an unrelated donor, so T cells may come from the graft donor. Some clones in this sample may be carry-over from other donors' samples. The CDR3 DNA reads as TGCGCCAGCAGACCCGAACTAGCGGGGGGGGATACGCAGTATTTT. As protein: CASRPELAGGDTQYF.